The rows below give T cell receptor beta chains drawn from one sample of a study of cytomegalovirus exposure and HLA in healthy donors. Produced via immunoSEQ multiplex PCR; TCRdb's table is partial and in-frame only. The sample lists over 250,000 clones; approximately 86% were seen once. The source material was PBMCs. These receptors were obtained from a woman between 18 and 29 years old in good health and CMV-seronegative. Both conserved end residues are part of each CDR3. Each record gives: J gene, V gene, CDR3 protein.

>TRBJ1-1|TRBV7-6
CASSSGGGYTEAFF
>TRBJ2-1|TRBV7-2
CASSSRRDNEQFF
>TRBJ1-5|TRBV7-8
CASSLKLPGYSNQPQHF
>TRBJ2-7|TRBV5-4
CASSNKQGAYEQYF
>TRBJ2-3|TRBV11-3
CASSSRAGFTDTQYF
>TRBJ1-2|TRBV28
CASRRTGGRYGYTF
>TRBJ1-3|TRBV11-2
CASSSPRTGELSGNTIYF
>TRBJ1-4|TRBV7-9
CASRDDRAELFF
>TRBJ2-3|TRBV6-6
CAGGGGGTDTQYF
>TRBJ1-2|TRBV4-3
CASSQDPTDYGYTF
>TRBJ2-5|TRBV4-1
CASSRTGQGILQETQYF
>TRBJ2-1|TRBV27
CASSTGTSGYNEQFF
>TRBJ2-1|TRBV5-1
CASSKGLAGATSYNEQFF
>TRBJ2-7|TRBV5-1
CASSLAGTGEKSYEQYF
>TRBJ1-1|TRBV27
CASSIDRGRNTEAFF
>TRBJ1-1|TRBV6-5
CASSSTGGETEAFF
>TRBJ2-1|TRBV7-6
CASSLVTSGRDNEQFF
>TRBJ2-1|TRBV2
CASNLAGGGDEQFF
>TRBJ2-5|TRBV2
CASRATGQETQYF
>TRBJ2-7|TRBV28
CASSPSGGPHEQYF
>TRBJ2-7|TRBV11-3
CASSLDIRGVHEQYF
>TRBJ2-6|TRBV25-1
CASAKAQGFSGANVLTF
>TRBJ1-2|TRBV27
CASSLKGPGYGYTF
>TRBJ2-1|TRBV6-1
CASSLRVVDEQFF
>TRBJ2-2|TRBV30
CAFDRGILTGELFF
>TRBJ1-2|TRBV2
CASHGVIPNYGYTF
>TRBJ2-1|TRBV6-5
CASSYGAGGVQFF
>TRBJ2-5|TRBV7-7
CASSLAIGRGRQETQYF
>TRBJ2-7|TRBV7-2
CASSFEGGRAYYEQYF
>TRBJ2-1|TRBV5-5
CASSPRDRAYNEQFF
>TRBJ1-3|TRBV28
CASVRGGPGNTIYF
>TRBJ2-3|TRBV2
CASHSGRAGDTQYF
>TRBJ1-1|TRBV5-1
CASSLGVMNTEAFF
>TRBJ1-1|TRBV5-4
CASSLGRGRHTEAFF
>TRBJ2-5|TRBV19
CASSKSLTGGQETQYF
>TRBJ1-1|TRBV25-1
CASKPLGAWTHTEAFF
>TRBJ1-4|TRBV7-2
CASRRGPSNEKLFF
>TRBJ1-1|TRBV5-1
CASSLEGEPHTEAFF
>TRBJ2-7|TRBV9
CASSVDNFSYEQYF
>TRBJ2-4|TRBV30
CAWRTTGRNIQYF
>TRBJ1-1|TRBV6-5
CASRGAGFVVAFF
>TRBJ2-2|TRBV7-2
CASSLTGGGTGELFF